The 22 T cell receptor beta chains given below trace back to one sample, sequenced in a study of somatic mutations in cytotoxic T cells in rheumatoid arthritis. The protocol was immunoSEQ multiplex PCR, while the TCRdb copy is restricted to in-frame clones and leaves out a portion. The sample lists about 15,000 clones, 90% to 95% occurring once. The sample consisted of CD4+ T cells sorted from blood. The origin of the receptors is a man aged 65 to 85 with rheumatoid arthritis.

This rearrangement joins TRBV5-1 to TRBJ2-2; TRBD1 matches at 8 bases. Trimming cost V 4 bases and J 6 bases; bases outside gene matches: 5. This CDR3 contains 14 residues. In germline, CDR1 is SGHRS, CDR2 YFSETQ. The CDR3 DNA reads TGCGCCAGCAGCAGCGGACAGGGCGCCGGGGAGCTGTTTTTT. It encodes CASSSGQGAGELFF.

In its sample, this clone was seen once. This sequence joins TRBV5-1 and TRBJ2-7; TRBD1 agrees at 10 bases. Trimming at V came to 3 bases and at J to 5 bases, leaving 11 bases not matched to a gene. CDR1 SGHRS and CDR2 YFSETQ come from the germline V gene. CDR3 size: 16 residues. The CDR3 spells CASSSLSGQGSHEQYF. The CDR3, as DNA: TGCGCCAGCAGCTCTCTTTCGGGACAGGGGTCCCACGAGCAGTACTTC. The complete variable domain, with remaining parts taken from reference TRBV5-1 and TRBJ2-7, reads KAGVTQTPRYLIKTRGQQVTLSCSPISGHRSVSWYQQTPGQGLQFLFEYFSETQRNKGNFPGRFSGRQFSNSRSEMNVSTLELGDSALYLCASSSLSGQGSHEQYFGPGTRLTVT.

The chain couples TRBV5-1 to TRBJ1-4; 7 bases are a match to TRBD1. Trimming at V came to 4 bases and at J to 0 bases, leaving 6 bases not matched to a gene. Per the germline V gene, CDR1 is SGHRS and CDR2 is YFSETQ. CDR3 size: 16 residues. The CDR3 sequence: CASSTGQLATNEKLFF. The DNA of the CDR3 is TGCGCCAGCAGCACGGGACAGCTTGCAACTAATGAAAAACTGTTTTTT.

The chain employs TRBV4-1 and TRBJ2-5; possibly TRBD2 for D (6 bases). The J call may not be correct, given that the DNA end is closer to TRBJ2-7. From germline, CDR1 is MGHRA and CDR2 YSYEKL. The CDR3 is made up of 13 amino acids. The CDR3 coding sequence is TGCGCCAGCAGCCGGGACTCCGCCTACGAGCAGTACTTC. It encodes CASSRDSAYEQYF.

This chain links TRBV7-9 with TRBJ2-2; 10 nucleotides align to TRBD2. This CDR3 is 17 amino acids long. The germline V gene encodes CDR1 SEHNR and CDR2 FQNEAQ (reference sequence). V lost 5 bases and J lost 0; bases outside the gene matches: 6. CDR3 protein: CASSAASGGPNTGELFF. In DNA form, the CDR3 reads TGTGCCAGCAGCGCCGCTAGCGGGGGTCCGAACACCGGGGAGCTGTTTTTT.

This clone was counted a single time. The J gene is TRBJ2-5, the V gene TRBV5-1, with 7 nucleotides matching TRBD2. CDR1 is SGHRS, CDR2 YFSETQ, per germline. The CDR3 has 17 residues. The V gene end was trimmed by 0 bases and the J gene end by 1 base; junction bases not matched to a gene: 9. In DNA, the CDR3 is TGCGCCAGCAGCTTGGGCCACTCCGGGGGGAGCCAAGAGACCCAGTACTTC. As protein: CASSLGHSGGSQETQYF. Full variable domain (remainder filled in from reference TRBV5-1 and TRBJ2-5): KAGVTQTPRYLIKTRGQQVTLSCSPISGHRSVSWYQQTPGQGLQFLFEYFSETQRNKGNFPGRFSGRQFSNSRSEMNVSTLELGDSALYLCASSLGHSGGSQETQYFGPGTRLLVL.

The rearrangement joins TRBV30 to TRBJ2-7; D unclear. CDR3 length equals 11 residues. Germline CDR1 reads GTSNPN; CDR2 reads SVGIG (reference sequence). Trimming pared 2 bases from V and 5 bases from J, leaving 7 bases between. The CDR3 nucleotides read TGTGCCTGGAGTAAACTACACGAGCAGTACTTC. Protein sequence: CAWSKLHEQYF.

The chain employs TRBV5-4 and TRBJ2-7, with D perhaps TRBD1 (6 bases). CDR3 length: 13 residues. CDR1 SGHNT and CDR2 YYREEE come from the germline V gene (reference sequence). The V gene lost 7 bases and the J gene lost 2 bases, with 13 bases spanning the gap. For the CDR3, the DNA is TGTGCCAGCTGTCAGGGGCCTACCTACGAGCAGTACTTC. Translated: CASCQGPTYEQYF.

V usage is TRBV11-3 and J usage is TRBJ2-1; D may be TRBD1 (5 bases). CDR3 length equals 15 residues. The V gene lost 0 bases and the J gene lost 3 bases, with 9 bases spanning the gap. Germline assignment: CDR1 SGHNT and CDR2 YENEEA. CDR3 amino acids: CASSLEFQGYNEQFF. The CDR3, as DNA: TGTGCCAGCAGCTTAGAGTTCCAGGGCTACAATGAGCAGTTCTTC. Based on the CDR3 plus reference TRBV11-3 and TRBJ2-1, the full variable domain is EAGVVQSPRYKIIEKKQPVAFWCNPISGHNTLYWYLQNLGQGPELLIRYENEEAVDDSQLPKDRFSAERLKGVDSTLKIQPAELGDSAVYLCASSLEFQGYNEQFFGPGTRLTVL.

The V and J genes are TRBV6-5 and TRBJ2-7; a possible D gene is TRBD2 (6 bases). V was shortened by 4 bases and J by 0 bases, with 16 bases between the two germline ends. Germline values: CDR1 MNHEY, CDR2 SVGAGI. The CDR3 runs 16 residues. For the CDR3, the DNA is TGTGCCAGCAGTTTCAACCACGGGGGATCCTCCTACGAGCAGTACTTC. Amino acid sequence: CASSFNHGGSSYEQYF.

The chain has TRBV5-4 and TRBJ2-6; 10 bases agree with TRBD1. Germline V gene sequence: CDR1 SGHNT, CDR2 YYREEE (reference sequence). J was trimmed by 0 bases and V by 4 bases; bases with no gene match: 4. This CDR3 is 17 amino acids long. This chain's CDR3 is CASSRDRGPSGANVLTF. DNA of the CDR3: TGTGCCAGCAGCCGGGACAGGGGACCCTCTGGGGCCAACGTCCTGACTTTC.

This sequence joins TRBV11-1 and TRBJ2-3; maybe TRBD2 (5 bases). CDR1 and CDR2 from the germline V gene are SGHAT and FQDESV (reference sequence). The V and J ends lost 5 bases and 1 base respectively, with 16 bases between them. This CDR3 comprises 16 residues. The CDR3 DNA reads as TGTGCCAGCAGCCCCGTGGGTCTAGCTGGCACAGATACGCAGTATTTT. It codes for CASSPVGLAGTDTQYF.

The V gene is TRBV7-9, the J gene TRBJ1-2; the match to TRBD1 covers 9 bases. CDR3 length: 16 amino acids. Germline-derived CDR1 and CDR2 are SEHNR and FQNEAQ (reference sequence). V dropped 5 bases and J dropped 2; count of bases not matched to a gene: 9. The CDR3: CASSPRTGVVNYGYTF. CDR3 coding DNA: TGTGCCAGCAGCCCCCGGACAGGGGTGGTGAACTATGGCTACACCTTC.

The chain couples TRBV19 to TRBJ2-7, with D tentatively TRBD2 (5 bases). Germline CDR1 LNHDA, CDR2 SQIVND (reference sequence). The CDR3 extends over 12 amino acids. V shed 8 bases and J shed 4 bases, with 12 bases lying between them. The CDR3 sequence: CASWTHGYEQYF. As DNA, the CDR3 is TGTGCCAGTTGGACTCATGGTTACGAGCAGTACTTC.

This clone came up once. J is TRBJ2-7 and V is TRBV28; the D gene is possibly TRBD1 (5 bases). The CDR3 is 14 amino acids. Germline assignment: CDR1 MDHEN and CDR2 SYDVKM. V was shortened by 1 base and J by 3 bases, with 10 bases between the two germline ends. CDR3 loop: CASSLSGSGYEQYF. The CDR3 DNA follows: TGTGCCAGCAGTTTATCAGGGTCCGGCTACGAGCAGTACTTC.

This clone came up a few times. The CDR3 coding sequence is TGTGCCAGCAGTGCCGCTTACAGGGGCAGCTCCTATAATTCACCCCTCCACTTT. It translates to CASSAAYRGSSYNSPLHF. The rearrangement uses TRBV6-1 and TRBJ1-6; 7 positions agree with TRBD1. Germline loops: CDR1 MNHNS, CDR2 SASEGT. This CDR3 is 18 amino acids long. V dropped 4 bases and J dropped 0; count of bases not matched to a gene: 9.

This chain links TRBV4-2 with TRBJ1-2; TRBD1 agrees at 9 bases. The V and J ends lost 5 bases and 3 bases, in that order; junction bases with no gene match: 10. Germline loops: CDR1 LGHNA, CDR2 YNFKEQ. This CDR3 spans 16 amino acids. The CDR3 nucleotides are TGTGCCAGCAGCTTGGAGTTGGACAGGGGATACTATGGCTACACCTTC. It yields the protein CASSLELDRGYYGYTF.

V gene TRBV5-1 combines with J gene TRBJ1-1, with TRBD1 identical over 7 bases. This CDR3 spans 16 amino acids. J lost 1 base, V lost 0 bases, and 6 bases had no gene match. CDR1 and CDR2 (germline): SGHRS, YFSETQ. DNA for the CDR3: TGCGCCAGCAGCTTGGCCGGGACAGTACCGAACACTGAAGCTTTCTTT. This codes for CASSLAGTVPNTEAFF.

This chain connects TRBV5-6 to TRBJ2-2; 7 bases agree with TRBD2. The trim removed 1 base at V and 4 bases at J, leaving 7 bases unmatched. The CDR3 has 16 amino acids. The germline V gene encodes CDR1 SGHDT and CDR2 YYEEEE. The CDR3 spells CASSLMAGEGTGELFF. In nucleotides, the CDR3 is TGTGCCAGCAGCTTGATGGCGGGAGAGGGCACCGGGGAGCTGTTTTTT.

The J gene is TRBJ1-2, the V gene TRBV6-5; D ambiguous. Germline assignment: CDR1 MNHEY and CDR2 SVGAGI. The CDR3 spans 14 residues. Deletions cut 6 bases from V and 0 bases from J, with 11 bases between. CDR3 nucleotides: TGTGCCAGCAGCCGACACGATACTAACTATGGCTACACCTTC. It yields the protein CASSRHDTNYGYTF.

This rearrangement joins TRBV19 to TRBJ1-5; 8 bases line up with TRBD1. This CDR3 is built from 13 residues. The germline gives CDR1 LNHDA, CDR2 SQIVND (reference sequence). V dropped 6 bases and J dropped 6; count of bases not matched to a gene: 4. CDR3 coding DNA: TGTGCCAGTAGCGACAGGGGAACTCAGCCCCAGCATTTT. Amino acids: CASSDRGTQPQHF.

In its sample, this clone was seen once. V usage is TRBV6-5 and J usage is TRBJ1-4; unclear D gene. The germline CDR1 and CDR2 sequences are MNHEY and SVGAGI. This CDR3 has 14 residues. Trimming left V 6 bases short and J 14 bases short, with 22 bases between. The CDR3 sequence: CASSELGGTSTLFF. The CDR3 DNA reads TGTGCCAGCAGCGAGTTAGGCGGAACCTCTACCCTGTTTTTT.